This TCR beta chain appears in the sequencing data of a study of cytomegalovirus exposure and HLA in healthy donors. Broader study findings: TCR beta V segments were, for the most part, productive about 87% or about 30% of the time in an earlier analysis. A later analysis linked a missense DCLRE1C variant to TCR beta V- and J-gene trimming.

Points on this clone: The antigen remains unidentified.

The PCR had 60 Vbeta and 13 Jbeta primers. Produced via immunoSEQ multiplex PCR; TCRdb's table is partial and in-frame only. Of roughly 120,000 clones in the sample, more than 60% are singletons; the top ten hold around 4.2%. The CDR3 covers 15 residues. The specimen sequenced was PBMCs. This TCR was recovered from a woman aged 35 to 49 in good health and CMV-seronegative. The chain recombines TRBV21-1 with TRBJ1-4; TRBD1 was called by the table and not checked on the DNA. TRBV21-1 is a documented pseudogene. CDR3 sequence reads: CASPQQEYTNEKLFF. For the CDR3, the DNA is TGTGCCAGCCCCCAACAGGAGTATACGAATGAAAAACTGTTTTTT.